Listed here are 4 T cell receptor beta chains from one sample, sequenced in a study. TCRdb ran MiXCR on the RT-PCR reads and lists one entry per CDR3 protein. The repertoire holds 550,000 to 750,000 distinct CDR3 sequences, with approximately 14% as singletons. Sequenced material: memory CD4+ T cells from blood. The receptors here all came from a female donor in good health, serving as a healthy control.

This clonotype was seen at least ten times. The gene calls are TRBV20-1 and TRBJ2-3; 9 bases align to TRBD2. V shed 7 bases, J shed 6 bases, and the junction held 8 bases outside the gene matches. Germline CDR1 reads DFQATT; CDR2 reads SNEGSKA (reference sequence). This CDR3 region has 13 residues. CDR3 residues: CSELALAGDTQYF. The CDR3 DNA reads as TGCAGTGAGCTAGCCCTAGCGGGGGATACGCAGTATTTT.

The chain links TRBV30 to TRBJ2-1; 8 bases are shared with TRBD1. CDR1 and CDR2 (germline): GTSNPN, SVGIG (reference sequence). After removal of 0 bases from V and 3 bases from J, the junction contained 10 bases not matched to a gene. There are 17 residues in the CDR3. This CDR3 is CAWSVPLGRGRYNEQFF. CDR3 in DNA: TGTGCCTGGAGTGTACCCCTCGGCAGGGGGCGCTACAATGAGCAGTTCTTC. Drawing the rest from reference TRBV30 and TRBJ2-1, the complete variable domain is SQTIHQWPATLVQPVGSPLSLECTVEGTSNPNLYWYRQAAGRGLQLLFYSVGIGQISSEVPQNLSASRPQDRQFILSSKKLLLSDSGFYLCAWSVPLGRGRYNEQFFGPGTRLTVL.

The rearrangement links TRBV7-2 to TRBJ2-1; D ambiguous. This CDR3 contains 15 residues. Looked up from germline, CDR1 is SGHTA and CDR2 is FQGNSA. Trimming stripped 1 base from V and 4 bases from J, with 11 bases between. The CDR3 protein is CASSLDRNRYNEQFF. CDR3 bases: TGTGCCAGCAGCTTAGACAGAAATAGATACAATGAGCAGTTCTTC.

CDR3 loop: CATRKTDTQYF. CDR3 coding DNA: TGTGCCACTCGAAAAACAGATACGCAGTATTTT. The chain has TRBV15 and TRBJ2-3; D is uncertain. CDR1 and CDR2 (germline): LNHNV, YYDKDF (reference sequence). Deletions cut 9 bases from V and 3 bases from J, with 7 bases between. This CDR3 is 11 amino acids long.